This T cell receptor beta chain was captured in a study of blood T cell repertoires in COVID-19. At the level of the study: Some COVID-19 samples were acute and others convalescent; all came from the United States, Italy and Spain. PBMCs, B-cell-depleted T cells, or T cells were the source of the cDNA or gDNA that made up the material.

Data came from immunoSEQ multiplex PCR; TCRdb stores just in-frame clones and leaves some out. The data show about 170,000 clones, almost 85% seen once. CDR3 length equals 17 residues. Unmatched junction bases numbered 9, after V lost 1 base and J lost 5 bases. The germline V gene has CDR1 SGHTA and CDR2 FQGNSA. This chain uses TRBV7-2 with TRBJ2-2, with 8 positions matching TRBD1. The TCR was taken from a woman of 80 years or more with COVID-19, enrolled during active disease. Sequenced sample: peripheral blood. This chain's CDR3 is CASSLGGQGARTGELFF. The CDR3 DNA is TGTGCCAGCAGCTTAGGAGGGCAGGGGGCACGTACCGGGGAGCTGTTTTTT.